Presented here are 25 T cell receptor beta chains from one specimen sequenced in a study of regulatory T cells in long-lasting Graves disease. Assembly of TCR beta libraries relied on iRepertoire HTBI primers together with Arm-PCR of CDR3 regions. TCRdb re-derived calls from the multiplex PCR reads in MiXCR, one entry per CDR3 protein. Of around 480,000 distinct CDR3 sequences in the sample, around 15% were seen once. Time point in this sample: newly diagnosed GD, antithyroid drugs for less than 3 months. After RNA was extracted from PBMCs, the TCR library was made from it. Separately, the same data were catalogued under a study of T cells in Graves' hyperthyroidism and ophthalmopathy.

The material was peripheral blood mononuclear cells (PBMCs), obtained at new diagnosis, from a patient treated with antithyroid drugs. The receptors originated from a man between 35 and 55 years old with Graves disease.

Points on this clonotype: A read error is likely here: a far larger clone is one base away. The rearrangement uses TRBV9 and TRBJ2-1; possible D gene TRBD2, 5 bases. The germline V gene has CDR1 SGDLS and CDR2 YYNGEE. With 4 bases removed from V and 10 bases from J, the gap between germline ends came to 18 bases. The CDR3 sequence is 14 residues long. The CDR3 loop reads CASSCSSLVQEQFF. The CDR3 coding sequence is TGTGCCAGCAGCTGTTCGTCACTAGTCCAGGAGCAGTTCTTC.

The chain uses TRBV9 and TRBJ1-2; TRBD1 might be the D (6 bases). Germline CDR1 reads SGDLS; CDR2 reads YYNGEE. This CDR3 comprises 14 residues. Deletions cut 2 bases from V and 4 bases from J, with 12 bases between. In DNA form, the CDR3 reads TGTGCCAGCAGCGTCTCCAGGGGAGGCTATGGCTACACCTTC. The encoded protein is CASSVSRGGYGYTF.

This clonotype was seen repeatedly, ten times or more. The rearrangement uses TRBV7-8 and TRBJ2-7; 7 bases are a match to TRBD1. The trim removed 5 bases at V and 0 bases at J, leaving 7 bases unmatched. CDR1 and CDR2 from the germline V gene are SGHVS and FQNEAQ. The CDR3 spans 15 residues. As DNA, the CDR3 is TGTGCCAGCAGCCAAAGCGACAGGGCCTCCTACGAGCAGTACTTC. It is translated as CASSQSDRASYEQYF.

In its sample, this clonotype was seen a few times. The chain couples TRBV19 to TRBJ1-5; 9 bases map to TRBD1. The ends lost 7 bases at V and 5 bases at J; junction bases unmatched: 9. The CDR3 is made up of 15 amino acids. Germline V gene lookup returns CDR1 LNHDA and CDR2 SQIVND (reference sequence). CDR3 region: CASTQGQGFDQPQHF. CDR3 DNA sequence: TGTGCCAGTACCCAGGGACAGGGCTTCGATCAGCCCCAGCATTTT.

The genes are TRBV11-2 and TRBJ2-5; D is uncertain. The last part of the DNA fits TRBJ2-1 better; the J call may be wrong. Germline lookup yields CDR1 SGHAT and CDR2 FQNNGV. This CDR3 spans 14 amino acids. The DNA for the CDR3 is TGTGCCAGCAGCTTTTCCCTGGGCGGCAATGAGCAGTTCTTC. Its protein product is CASSFSLGGNEQFF.

This clonotype was found many times. The chain joins TRBV6-2 or TRBV6-3 to TRBJ2-7; 7 nucleotides line up with TRBD1. This CDR3 is 12 amino acids long. From germline, CDR1 is MNHEY and CDR2 SVGEGT. With 6 bases clipped from V and 3 bases from J, the junction kept 2 bases outside the gene matches. CDR3 bases: TGTGCCAGCAGGGGACAGCTCTACGAGCAGTACTTC. Protein product: CASRGQLYEQYF.

Turning to this clonotype: A much larger clone sits a single nucleotide away, making a read error possible. The conserved closing phenylalanine or tryptophan is absent in this CDR3, likely reflecting a read error. The chain has TRBV7-9 and TRBJ2-5; TRBD2 is a possible D gene (7 bases). The CDR3 loop spans 14 amino acids. CDR1 is SEHNR and CDR2 is FQNEAQ in the germline V gene (reference sequence). V shed 5 bases and J shed 2 bases, with 12 bases lying between them. The DNA for the CDR3 is TGTGCCAGCAGCCGAGGGGGGGTACAAGAGACCCAGTACTCC. Amino acid sequence: CASSRGGVQETQYS.

The chain uses TRBV6-1 and TRBJ1-4, with D unclear. This CDR3 comprises 15 residues. The V end was cut by 5 bases, the J end by 0 bases, with 10 bases between. Germline V gene lookup returns CDR1 MNHNS and CDR2 SASEGT. For the CDR3, the DNA is TGTGCCAGCAGTCCGAGCGGGGCAACTAATGAAAAACTGTTTTTT. Protein sequence: CASSPSGATNEKLFF.

Ten or more counts support this clonotype. The rearrangement uses TRBV11-3 and TRBJ2-7; D remains unclear. The CDR3 runs to 14 residues. Looked up from germline, CDR1 is SGHNT and CDR2 is YENEEA. V was clipped by 1 base and J by 0 bases, with 7 bases between them. The CDR3 is CASSLGASSYEQYF. The CDR3 bases are TGTGCCAGCAGCTTAGGCGCCAGCTCCTACGAGCAGTACTTC.

This clonotype showed up many times. The chain couples TRBV5-1 to TRBJ2-7; D is unclear. The germline gives CDR1 SGHRS, CDR2 YFSETQ. Trimming left V 0 bases short and J 0 bases short, with 10 bases between. There are 15 residues in the CDR3. The CDR3 nucleotides read TGCGCCAGCAGCTTGGGCAGCCCGAGCTCCTACGAGCAGTACTTC. Residues: CASSLGSPSSYEQYF.

In its sample, this clonotype was seen many times. An end of the junction differs from the germline gene, which may be a read error. The V and J genes are TRBV5-1 and TRBJ2-7, with D perhaps matching TRBD2 (6 bases). The CDR3 is 15 amino acids. Germline V gene sequence: CDR1 SGHRS, CDR2 YFSETQ. The CDR3 DNA follows: TGTGCCAGCAGTTTATTCCCCGGGAGCTCCTACGAGCAGTACTTC. This translates into CASSLFPGSSYEQYF.

The rearrangement joins TRBV5-8 to TRBJ1-5; TRBD1 might be the D (6 bases). Germline V gene data show CDR1 as SGHTS and CDR2 as YDEGEE. The CDR3 runs 13 residues. Trimming pared 5 bases from V and 5 bases from J, leaving 11 bases between. The CDR3 DNA is TGTGCCAGCAGTTTAGGACAGTATCAGCCCCAGCATTTT. Translated, it gives CASSLGQYQPQHF.

This clonotype was recorded at least ten times. The chain combines TRBV20-1 with TRBJ1-3; unclear D gene. Germline V CDR1 and CDR2: DFQATT, SNEGSKA (reference sequence). V lost 2 bases to trimming and J lost 0 bases, with 11 bases between them. The CDR3 sequence is 15 residues long. As DNA, the CDR3 is TGCAGTGCTAGAAGGGTTAGTAGCTCTGGAAACACCATATATTTT. This encodes CSARRVSSSGNTIYF.

This clonotype was counted many times. This chain connects TRBV20-1 to TRBJ1-5; 7 bases line up with TRBD1. The CDR3 length is 13 residues. V lost 2 bases and J lost 7; bases outside the gene matches: 5. CDR1 DFQATT and CDR2 SNEGSKA come from the germline V gene (reference sequence). The CDR3 nucleotides are TGCAGTGCTAGAACAGGGGTATTACAGCCCCAGCATTTT. This sequence encodes CSARTGVLQPQHF.

The chain joins TRBV25-1 to TRBJ2-3; 9 bases line up with TRBD1. The J segment lost 2 bases and the V segment lost 6 bases, leaving 9 bases of the junction unmatched. Germline V gene sequence: CDR1 MGHDK, CDR2 SYGVNS. CDR3 size: 16 residues. The CDR3 nucleotides are TGTGCCAGCAGCAACCGGGACAGGGACCTCACAGATACGCAGTATTTT. Translation gives CASSNRDRDLTDTQYF.

The chain joins TRBV15 to TRBJ2-5; a possible D gene is TRBD2 (5 bases). Germline V gene sequence: CDR1 LNHNV, CDR2 YYDKDF (reference sequence). V was pared by 0 bases and J by 4 bases, with 12 bases between. This CDR3 has 15 residues. CDR3 loop: CATSREKRKAETQYF. The CDR3 bases are TGTGCCACCAGCAGAGAAAAGCGGAAGGCAGAGACCCAGTACTTC.

This chain joins TRBV20-1 and TRBJ2-3, with TRBD2 matching 14 bases. Losses at the gene ends were 6 bases for V and 4 bases for J; bases not matched to a gene: 6. This CDR3 has 15 amino acids. The germline V gene has CDR1 DFQATT and CDR2 SNEGSKA (reference sequence). This CDR3 reads CSAGLAGGGADTQYF. The CDR3 DNA follows: TGCAGTGCAGGACTAGCGGGAGGAGGGGCAGATACGCAGTATTTT.

This clonotype has ten or more counts. The V and J genes are TRBV12-3 or TRBV12-4 and TRBJ2-7; TRBD2 might be the D (6 bases). The CDR3 totals 12 residues. Trimming shortened V by 6 bases and J by 3 bases, and 9 bases separated the two germline ends. The CDR3 loop is CASRIGGYEQYF. The CDR3 DNA reads as TGTGCCAGCAGGATCGGGGGCTACGAGCAGTACTTC.

The table lists this clonotype with many counts. The chain links TRBV5-5 to TRBJ2-2; weak D call: TRBD1 (6 bases). Between the trimmed V and J ends, which lost 2 bases and 7 bases, there was a span of 9 bases. The germline V gene has CDR1 SGHKS and CDR2 YYEKEE (reference sequence). This CDR3 has 13 residues. The DNA of the CDR3 is TGTGCCAGCAGCTTAACAGGGAACGGGGAGCTGTTTTTT. The encoded protein is CASSLTGNGELFF.

The table lists this clonotype with a few counts. The V and J genes are TRBV19 and TRBJ1-1; D is uncertain. V lost 5 bases, J lost 1 base, and 14 bases lay in between. CDR1 and CDR2 (germline): LNHDA, SQIVND (reference sequence). CDR3 length equals 15 residues. The DNA for the CDR3 is TGTGCCAGTAGTCCGACCCCCCGGAAGAACACTGAAGCTTTCTTT. Its translation: CASSPTPRKNTEAFF. The full variable domain, its missing parts supplied by reference TRBV19 and TRBJ1-1, is DGGITQSPKYLFRKEGQNVTLSCEQNLNHDAMYWYRQDPGQGLRLIYYSQIVNDFQKGDIAEGYSVSREKKESFPLTVTSAQKNPTAFYLCASSPTPRKNTEAFFGQGTRLTVV.

Turning to this clonotype: A much larger clone differs from this one at a single base, so this may be a read error. This chain joins TRBV20-1 and TRBJ2-1; 7 bases line up with TRBD1. The V gene's germline CDR1 is DFQATT and CDR2 SNEGSKA (reference sequence). The CDR3 loop spans 13 amino acids. V was clipped by 6 bases and J by 10 bases; unmatched bases: 12. The CDR3 region is CSAPRDSVDEQFF. For the CDR3, the DNA is TGCAGTGCGCCCCGGGACAGCGTCGACGAGCAGTTCTTC.

The count of this clonotype is one. The chain uses TRBV5-8 and TRBJ2-5; no definite D call. The CDR3 runs 11 residues. V was trimmed by 4 bases and J by 4 bases, leaving 5 bases between them. Germline values: CDR1 SGHTS, CDR2 YDEGEE. CDR3 sequence: CASSRIETQYF. Here the CDR3 DNA reads TGTGCCAGCAGCAGAATAGAGACCCAGTACTTC. The entire variable domain, with the rest obtained from reference TRBV5-8 and TRBJ2-5, is as follows: EAGVTQSPTHLIKTRGQQATLRCSPISGHTSVYWYQQALGLGLQFLLWYDEGEERNRGNFPPRFSGRQFPNYSSELNVNALELEDSALYLCASSRIETQYFGPGTRLLVL.

This clonotype has a handful of counts. This sequence joins TRBV5-1 and TRBJ2-2; 9 nucleotides align to TRBD2. Trimming removed 3 bases from V and 1 base from J; junction bases left unmatched: 4. The CDR3 extends over 16 amino acids. The germline CDR1 and CDR2 sequences are SGHRS and YFSETQ. For the CDR3, the DNA is TGCGCCAGCAGCTCTCTAGCGGGGTGGAACACCGGGGAGCTGTTTTTT. Residues: CASSSLAGWNTGELFF.

The V gene is TRBV29-1, the J gene TRBJ1-1; D call uncertain. V lost 5 bases and J lost 1, with 11 bases in between. The CDR3 has 13 residues. CDR1 and CDR2 from the germline V gene are SQVTM and ANQGSEA. In nucleotides, the CDR3 is TGCAGCGTTTACGAAGGCCAGAACACTGAAGCTTTCTTT. Translation gives CSVYEGQNTEAFF.

In this sample, this clonotype turned up a few times. V is TRBV12-3 or TRBV12-4 and J is TRBJ2-2, with D uncertain. V was trimmed by 7 bases and J by 7 bases, leaving 16 bases between them. The CDR3 loop spans 14 amino acids. In nucleotides, the CDR3 is TGTGCCAGCACCTTGATAGGGCGAGTCGGGGAGCTGTTTTTT. Amino acids: CASTLIGRVGELFF.